Listed below are T cell receptor beta chains from one sample, sequenced in a study of control samples from healthy donors and cancer patients. Sequenced by immunoSEQ multiplex PCR; TCRdb stores in-frame clones only, minus some. The sample shows around 40,000 clones, 75% to 95% of them seen only once. The specimen sequenced was PBMCs. These receptors were collected from a woman between 40 and 55 years old with head and neck cancer. Each CDR3 is given with its conserved first and last residue. A D gene is named only where the DNA matches it firmly. Clone size appears in some rows only: once, few, many, or a class for an expanded clone.

j_gene: TRBJ2-1; abundance: .; v_gene: TRBV7-9; d_gene: .; CDR3nt: TGTGCCAGCAGCTTAGATTTGAGTTGGTCCTACAATGAGCAGTTCTTC; CDR3aa: CASSLDLSWSYNEQFF
j_gene: TRBJ1-4; abundance: .; v_gene: TRBV5-1; d_gene: .; CDR3nt: TGCGCCAGCAGCGATCAGCCTGGGCGTGAAAAACTGTTTTTT; CDR3aa: CASSDQPGREKLFF
j_gene: TRBJ1-4; abundance: .; v_gene: TRBV24-1; d_gene: .; CDR3nt: TGTGCCACCAGTGATGGAACAGGGCATCGGGGTAAACTGTTTTTT; CDR3aa: CATSDGTGHRGKLFF
j_gene: TRBJ2-1; abundance: .; v_gene: TRBV10-2; d_gene: TRBD1; CDR3nt: TGCGCCAGCAGTGCCGGACAGGGGACCTACAATGAGCAGTTCTTC; CDR3aa: CASSAGQGTYNEQFF
j_gene: TRBJ1-6; abundance: .; v_gene: TRBV5-6; d_gene: .; CDR3nt: TGTGCCAGCAGCCTCTCCCTTAACTCACCCCTCCACTTT; CDR3aa: CASSLSLNSPLHF
j_gene: TRBJ2-3; abundance: few; v_gene: TRBV24-1; d_gene: .; CDR3nt: TGTGCCACCAGCGACTCGGCCATAGATACGCAGTATTTT; CDR3aa: CATSDSAIDTQYF
j_gene: TRBJ2-7; abundance: .; v_gene: TRBV2; d_gene: .; CDR3nt: TGTGCCAGCACCCTCCCTCCTGGGGGCATCGAGCAGTACTTC; CDR3aa: CASTLPPGGIEQYF
j_gene: TRBJ2-5; abundance: few; v_gene: TRBV3-1/TRBV3-2; d_gene: TRBD2; CDR3nt: TGTGCCAGCAGCTCGCAGGGAGGGCAAGAGACCCAGTACTTC; CDR3aa: CASSSQGGQETQYF
j_gene: TRBJ2-1; abundance: .; v_gene: TRBV18; d_gene: TRBD2; CDR3nt: TGTGCCAGCTCACCACCCCGGACTAGCGGGACTGAGCAGTTCTTC; CDR3aa: CASSPPRTSGTEQFF
j_gene: TRBJ2-5; abundance: .; v_gene: TRBV5-4; d_gene: TRBD2; CDR3nt: TGTGCCAGCAGCTCGCAATCCCTAGGGACTAGTACAATAGAGACCCAGTACTTC; CDR3aa: CASSSQSLGTSTIETQYF
j_gene: TRBJ1-1; abundance: .; v_gene: TRBV28; d_gene: .; CDR3nt: TGTGCCAGCAGTTTACGACAGTTGAACACTGAAGCTTTCTTT; CDR3aa: CASSLRQLNTEAFF
j_gene: TRBJ2-7; abundance: .; v_gene: TRBV15; d_gene: TRBD1; CDR3nt: TGTGCCACCAGCAGACCCGGGACAGGGACGGGGGAGCAGTACTTC; CDR3aa: CATSRPGTGTGEQYF
j_gene: TRBJ1-3; abundance: .; v_gene: TRBV5-6; d_gene: TRBD1; CDR3nt: TGTGCCAGCAGCACCGGACAGGGGGACGGTTGGACTGGAAACACCATATATTTT; CDR3aa: CASSTGQGDGWTGNTIYF
j_gene: TRBJ2-1; abundance: .; v_gene: TRBV24-1; d_gene: .; CDR3nt: TGTGCCACCAGTGGTCAAACAGGGTTTTCTTACAATGAGCAGTTCTTC; CDR3aa: CATSGQTGFSYNEQFF
j_gene: TRBJ2-1; abundance: .; v_gene: TRBV7-9; d_gene: .; CDR3nt: TGTGCCAGCAGCTTAGTTTTCGGGAGTCCATACAATGAGCAGTTCTTC; CDR3aa: CASSLVFGSPYNEQFF
j_gene: TRBJ1-5; abundance: .; v_gene: TRBV4-1; d_gene: .; CDR3nt: TGCGCCAGCAGCCGAGAGGGCCGGGATCAGCCCCAGCATTTT; CDR3aa: CASSREGRDQPQHF
j_gene: TRBJ1-2; abundance: .; v_gene: TRBV27; d_gene: .; CDR3nt: TGTGCCAGCAGTTTATTTCACGCGGGTGGAGGCTACACCTTC; CDR3aa: CASSLFHAGGGYTF
j_gene: TRBJ2-1; abundance: .; v_gene: TRBV5-1; d_gene: .; CDR3nt: TGCGCCAGCACCCTTCAGGTTGCATGGGGCAACAATGAGCAGTTCTTC; CDR3aa: CASTLQVAWGNNEQFF
j_gene: TRBJ2-1; abundance: .; v_gene: TRBV19; d_gene: .; CDR3nt: TGTGCCAGTAGTTCCACAGGGGGGGCCTACAATGAGCAGTTCTTC; CDR3aa: CASSSTGGAYNEQFF
j_gene: TRBJ2-3; abundance: once; v_gene: TRBV21-1; d_gene: .; CDR3nt: TGTGCCAGCAGCAAAGGGGGCAGCAGCGGGAGACCAGATACGCAGTATTTT; CDR3aa: CASSKGGSSGRPDTQYF
j_gene: TRBJ2-2; abundance: .; v_gene: TRBV5-4; d_gene: TRBD2; CDR3nt: TGTGCCAGCAGCGACCAGACTAGCGGGAGATATGCCGGGGAGCTGTTTTTT; CDR3aa: CASSDQTSGRYAGELFF
j_gene: TRBJ2-5; abundance: .; v_gene: TRBV27; d_gene: TRBD2; CDR3nt: TGTGCCAGCAGGGGGGGGGAGACCCAGTACTTC; CDR3aa: CASRGGETQYF
j_gene: TRBJ2-1; abundance: .; v_gene: TRBV5-4; d_gene: .; CDR3nt: TGTGCCAGCAGCTTCGGTGGCTTGCGGGGTAGCTCCTACAATGAGCAGTTCTTC; CDR3aa: CASSFGGLRGSSYNEQFF
j_gene: TRBJ2-1; abundance: .; v_gene: TRBV11-3; d_gene: .; CDR3nt: TGTGCCAGCAGCTTAGGTTTTGGGCCCCTGTCAGCAAGCTCCTACAATGAGCAGTTCTTC; CDR3aa: CASSLGFGPLSASSYNEQFF
j_gene: TRBJ1-2; abundance: .; v_gene: TRBV30; d_gene: .; CDR3nt: TGTGCCTGGAGTACTACGGCCTATGGCTACACCTTC; CDR3aa: CAWSTTAYGYTF
j_gene: TRBJ1-1; abundance: .; v_gene: TRBV27; d_gene: .; CDR3nt: TGTGCCAGCAGTTTAACAGGGAACACTGAAGCTTTCTTT; CDR3aa: CASSLTGNTEAFF
j_gene: TRBJ1-1; abundance: .; v_gene: TRBV4-1; d_gene: .; CDR3nt: TGCGCCAGCAGCCAATGGGGGCGAGGTACCATGAACACTGAAGCTTTCTTT; CDR3aa: CASSQWGRGTMNTEAFF
j_gene: TRBJ1-1; abundance: .; v_gene: TRBV6-6; d_gene: TRBD1; CDR3nt: TGTGCCAGCAGTCGGGCGACAGGGGGCACTGAAGCTTTCTTT; CDR3aa: CASSRATGGTEAFF
j_gene: TRBJ2-7; abundance: .; v_gene: TRBV27; d_gene: TRBD1; CDR3nt: TGTGCCAGCAGTCCGGTCCCGGGACAGGGTAAGCGGTACGAGCAGTACTTC; CDR3aa: CASSPVPGQGKRYEQYF
j_gene: TRBJ2-3; abundance: .; v_gene: TRBV7-6; d_gene: .; CDR3nt: TGTGCCAGCAGCACGAAGCGGAGTAGCACAGATACGCAGTATTTT; CDR3aa: CASSTKRSSTDTQYF
j_gene: TRBJ2-1; abundance: .; v_gene: TRBV6-2/TRBV6-3; d_gene: .; CDR3nt: TGTGCCAGCAGTTACCCCGCGGGGTCTAGATACGACAATGAGCAGTTCTTC; CDR3aa: CASSYPAGSRYDNEQFF
j_gene: TRBJ2-3; abundance: .; v_gene: TRBV10-3; d_gene: .; CDR3nt: TGTGCCATCAGTGATTCGACATTGTCAGATACGCAGTATTTT; CDR3aa: CAISDSTLSDTQYF